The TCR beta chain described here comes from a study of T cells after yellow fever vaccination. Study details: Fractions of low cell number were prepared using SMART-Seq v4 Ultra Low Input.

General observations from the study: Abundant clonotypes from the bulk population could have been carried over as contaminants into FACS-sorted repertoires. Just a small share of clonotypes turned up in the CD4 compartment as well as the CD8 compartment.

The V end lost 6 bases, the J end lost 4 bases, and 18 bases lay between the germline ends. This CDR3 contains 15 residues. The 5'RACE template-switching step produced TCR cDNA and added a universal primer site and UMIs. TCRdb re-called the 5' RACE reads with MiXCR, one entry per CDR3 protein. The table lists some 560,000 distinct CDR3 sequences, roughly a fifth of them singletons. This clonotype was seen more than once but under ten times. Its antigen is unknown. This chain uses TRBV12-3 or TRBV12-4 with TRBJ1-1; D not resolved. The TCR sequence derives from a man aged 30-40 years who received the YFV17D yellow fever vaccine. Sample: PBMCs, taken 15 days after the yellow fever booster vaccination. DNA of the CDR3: TGTGCCAGCAGATCGGGCCCCGGGGAGGCCACTGAAGCTTTCTTT. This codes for CASRSGPGEATEAFF.